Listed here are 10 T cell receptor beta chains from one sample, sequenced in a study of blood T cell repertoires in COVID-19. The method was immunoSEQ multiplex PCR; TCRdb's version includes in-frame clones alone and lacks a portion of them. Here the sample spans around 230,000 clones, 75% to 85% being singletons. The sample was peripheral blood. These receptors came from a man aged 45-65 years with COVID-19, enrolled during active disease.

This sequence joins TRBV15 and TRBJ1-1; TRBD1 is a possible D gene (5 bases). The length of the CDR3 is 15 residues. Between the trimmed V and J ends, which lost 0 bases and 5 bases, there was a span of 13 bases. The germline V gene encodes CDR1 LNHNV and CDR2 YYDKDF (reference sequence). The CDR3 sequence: CATSRDRGVGTEAFF. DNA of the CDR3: TGTGCCACCAGCAGAGATCGGGGGGTTGGGACTGAAGCTTTCTTT. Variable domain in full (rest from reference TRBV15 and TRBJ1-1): DAMVIQNPRYQVTQFGKPVTLSCSQTLNHNVMYWYQQKSSQAPKLLFHYYDKDFNNEADTPDNFQSRRPNTSFCFLDIRSPGLGDTAMYLCATSRDRGVGTEAFFGQGTRLTVV.

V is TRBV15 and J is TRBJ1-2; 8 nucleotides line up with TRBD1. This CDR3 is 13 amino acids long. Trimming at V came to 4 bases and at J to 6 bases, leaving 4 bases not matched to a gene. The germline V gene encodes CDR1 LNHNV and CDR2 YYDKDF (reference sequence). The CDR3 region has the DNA TGTGCCACCAGCAAACCAGGGGGCGATGGCTACACCTTC. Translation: CATSKPGGDGYTF.

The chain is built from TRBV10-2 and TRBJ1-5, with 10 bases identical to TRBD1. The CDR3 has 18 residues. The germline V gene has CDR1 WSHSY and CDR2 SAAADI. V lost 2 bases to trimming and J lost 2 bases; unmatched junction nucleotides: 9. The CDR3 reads CASSEPQTGGEGNQPQHF. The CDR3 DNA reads TGCGCCAGCAGTGAGCCTCAGACAGGGGGCGAAGGCAATCAGCCCCAGCATTTT.

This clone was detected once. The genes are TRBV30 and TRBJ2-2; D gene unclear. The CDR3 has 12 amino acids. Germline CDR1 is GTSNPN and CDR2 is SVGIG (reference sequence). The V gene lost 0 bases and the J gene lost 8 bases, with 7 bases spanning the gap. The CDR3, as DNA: TGTGCCTGGAGTGTCCCCCCGGGGGAGCTGTTTTTT. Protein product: CAWSVPPGELFF.

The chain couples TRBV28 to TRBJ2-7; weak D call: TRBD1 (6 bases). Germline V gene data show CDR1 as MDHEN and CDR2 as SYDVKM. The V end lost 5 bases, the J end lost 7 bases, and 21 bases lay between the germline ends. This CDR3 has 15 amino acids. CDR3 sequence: CASSITGIGVGEQYF. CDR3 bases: TGTGCCAGCAGTATAACAGGGATAGGGGTAGGTGAGCAGTACTTC.

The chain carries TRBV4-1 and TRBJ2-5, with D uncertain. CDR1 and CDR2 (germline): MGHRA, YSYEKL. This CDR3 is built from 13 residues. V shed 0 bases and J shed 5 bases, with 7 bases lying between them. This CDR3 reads CASSQDVRETQYF. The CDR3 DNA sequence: TGCGCCAGCAGCCAAGATGTTCGGGAGACCCAGTACTTC.

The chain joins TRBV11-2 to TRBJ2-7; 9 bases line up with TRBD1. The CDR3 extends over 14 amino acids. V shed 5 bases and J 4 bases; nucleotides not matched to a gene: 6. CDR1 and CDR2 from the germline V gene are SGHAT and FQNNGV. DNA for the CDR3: TGTGCCAGCAGCCTAGTGGACAGGGGTTACGAGCAGTACTTC. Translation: CASSLVDRGYEQYF.

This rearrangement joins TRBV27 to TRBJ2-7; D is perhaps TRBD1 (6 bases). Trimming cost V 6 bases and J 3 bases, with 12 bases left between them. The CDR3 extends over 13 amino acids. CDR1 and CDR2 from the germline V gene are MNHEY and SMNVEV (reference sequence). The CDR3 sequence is CASRLGAFYEQYF. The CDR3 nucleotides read TGTGCCAGCAGGCTGGGGGCTTTCTACGAGCAGTACTTC.

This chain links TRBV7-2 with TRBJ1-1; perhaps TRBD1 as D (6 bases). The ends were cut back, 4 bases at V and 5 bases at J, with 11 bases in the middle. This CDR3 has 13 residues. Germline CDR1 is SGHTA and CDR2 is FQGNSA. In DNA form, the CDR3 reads TGTGCCAGCAGCTCCAGGGGAGGGACTGAAGCTTTCTTT. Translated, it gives CASSSRGGTEAFF.

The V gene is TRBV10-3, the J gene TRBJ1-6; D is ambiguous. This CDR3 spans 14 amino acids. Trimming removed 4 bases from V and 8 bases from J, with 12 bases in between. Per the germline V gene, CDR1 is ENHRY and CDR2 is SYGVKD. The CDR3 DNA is TGTGCCATCAGTGGGCCCCGAATGGATTCACCCCTCCACTTT. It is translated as CAISGPRMDSPLHF.